The rows below give T cell receptor beta chains drawn from one sample of a study of Ad26.COV2.S vaccination and SARS-CoV-2 variants. Here immunoSEQ multiplex PCR was the method, and the copy in TCRdb shows in-frame clones only, minus some. The profile shows under 550,000 clones, around nine tenths of them singletons. This specimen consisted of peripheral blood, obtained in a trial of Ad26.COV2.S vaccine versus placebo. These receptors all come from a person between 18 and 65 years old who received the Ad26.COV2.S COVID-19 vaccine or a placebo. Each CDR3 is given with its conserved first and last residue. Fields, in order: CDR3 DNA, CDR3 protein, V gene, clone size, D gene, J gene. D genes are given only for firm matches. Only some rows state a clone size, as once, few, many or a class for expanded clones.

CDR3 DNA: TGTGCCACTCGCACCTCCTACAATGAGCAGTTCTTC; CDR3 protein: CATRTSYNEQFF; V gene: TRBV15; clone size: NA; D gene: NA; J gene: TRBJ2-1
CDR3 DNA: TGTGCCAGCAGCTTACGGGACACCGAGGATCGGCAGTACTTC; CDR3 protein: CASSLRDTEDRQYF; V gene: TRBV28; clone size: few; D gene: NA; J gene: TRBJ2-7
CDR3 DNA: TGTGCCAGCTCACCAGCCCAGGGACCTAACAATGAGCAGTTCTTC; CDR3 protein: CASSPAQGPNNEQFF; V gene: TRBV18; clone size: once; D gene: NA; J gene: TRBJ2-1
CDR3 DNA: TGTGCCAGCAGGACAGGGGCAAGGAGGACTAATGAAAAACTGTTTTTT; CDR3 protein: CASRTGARRTNEKLFF; V gene: TRBV7-2; clone size: NA; D gene: TRBD1; J gene: TRBJ1-4
CDR3 DNA: TGTGCCAGCAGCGCCGGACAGAGCTCCTACAATGAGCAGTTCTTC; CDR3 protein: CASSAGQSSYNEQFF; V gene: TRBV5-8; clone size: NA; D gene: NA; J gene: TRBJ2-1
CDR3 DNA: TGTGCCAGCAGCGAGAGGGACAGTGAGGCCTCTGGAAACACCATATATTTT; CDR3 protein: CASSERDSEASGNTIYF; V gene: TRBV9; clone size: NA; D gene: TRBD1; J gene: TRBJ1-3
CDR3 DNA: TGTGCCACCGCCCCCCCGCCGGATACCGGGGAGCTGTTTTTT; CDR3 protein: CATAPPPDTGELFF; V gene: TRBV10-3; clone size: once; D gene: NA; J gene: TRBJ2-2
CDR3 DNA: TGTGCCATCAGTGTCCTAGGGGACCGAGAGACCCAGTACTTC; CDR3 protein: CAISVLGDRETQYF; V gene: TRBV10-3; clone size: NA; D gene: NA; J gene: TRBJ2-5
CDR3 DNA: TGTGCCAGCAGAGTGGTCAATTCACCCCTCCACTTT; CDR3 protein: CASRVVNSPLHF; V gene: TRBV2; clone size: NA; D gene: NA; J gene: TRBJ1-6
CDR3 DNA: TGTGCCAGCAGGGAAGGGACTAGCGGGGGGGAGCAGTTCTTC; CDR3 protein: CASREGTSGGEQFF; V gene: TRBV11-3; clone size: NA; D gene: TRBD2; J gene: TRBJ2-1
CDR3 DNA: TGTGCCAGCAGTTACACTAATCAGGGTTCCAATTCACCCCTCCACTTT; CDR3 protein: CASSYTNQGSNSPLHF; V gene: TRBV6-6; clone size: NA; D gene: NA; J gene: TRBJ1-6
CDR3 DNA: TGTGCCAGCAGTTACTTGGGGACCAATGAGAAATATAATTCACCCCTCCACTTT; CDR3 protein: CASSYLGTNEKYNSPLHF; V gene: TRBV6-2/TRBV6-3; clone size: NA; D gene: NA; J gene: TRBJ1-6
CDR3 DNA: TGTGCCAGCAGCCGCCGACAGGGAGAGGATTCACCCCTCCACTTT; CDR3 protein: CASSRRQGEDSPLHF; V gene: TRBV4-2; clone size: few; D gene: TRBD1; J gene: TRBJ1-6
CDR3 DNA: TGTGCCAGCAGTGAGGGGACAGGGGTCTATAATTCACCCCTCCACTTT; CDR3 protein: CASSEGTGVYNSPLHF; V gene: TRBV6-1; clone size: many; D gene: TRBD1; J gene: TRBJ1-6
CDR3 DNA: TGTGCCAGCAGTTCGGGACTAGCGGGCATCTACAATGAGCAGTTCTTC; CDR3 protein: CASSSGLAGIYNEQFF; V gene: TRBV6-5; clone size: once; D gene: TRBD2; J gene: TRBJ2-1
CDR3 DNA: TGTGCCAGTAGTGGACCGGGACAGGGGTCTAACGAGCAGTACTTC; CDR3 protein: CASSGPGQGSNEQYF; V gene: TRBV19; clone size: NA; D gene: TRBD1; J gene: TRBJ2-7
CDR3 DNA: TGTGCCAGCAGCACAGTGGGCTACGAGCAGTACTTC; CDR3 protein: CASSTVGYEQYF; V gene: TRBV25-1; clone size: NA; D gene: NA; J gene: TRBJ2-7
CDR3 DNA: TGTGCCAGCATGGGGGACTTTGCCTACAATGAGCAGTTCTTC; CDR3 protein: CASMGDFAYNEQFF; V gene: TRBV2; clone size: NA; D gene: NA; J gene: TRBJ2-1
CDR3 DNA: TGTGCCAGCAGCCGTATCGGACGGTTGAACACTGAAGCTTTCTTT; CDR3 protein: CASSRIGRLNTEAFF; V gene: TRBV5-4; clone size: NA; D gene: NA; J gene: TRBJ1-1
CDR3 DNA: TGTGCCAGCAGCCGCGGGGTAGAGACCCAGTACTTC; CDR3 protein: CASSRGVETQYF; V gene: TRBV3-1/TRBV3-2; clone size: NA; D gene: NA; J gene: TRBJ2-5
CDR3 DNA: TGTGCCAGCAGCCCAAGGACTCTCCAAGAGACCCAGTACTTC; CDR3 protein: CASSPRTLQETQYF; V gene: TRBV5-5; clone size: NA; D gene: NA; J gene: TRBJ2-5
CDR3 DNA: TGTGCCAGCAGTTTAGGCCAGGGTTACGGCTACACCTTC; CDR3 protein: CASSLGQGYGYTF; V gene: TRBV27; clone size: NA; D gene: NA; J gene: TRBJ1-2
CDR3 DNA: TGTGCCAGCAAGACCCGGGACAGGGAAAACTATGGCTACACCTTC; CDR3 protein: CASKTRDRENYGYTF; V gene: TRBV6-5; clone size: NA; D gene: TRBD1; J gene: TRBJ1-2
CDR3 DNA: TGTGCCAGCAGCTTATCCCCCAATCAGCCCCAGCATTTT; CDR3 protein: CASSLSPNQPQHF; V gene: TRBV11-2; clone size: NA; D gene: NA; J gene: TRBJ1-5